The 26 T cell receptor beta chains below come from one sample, sequenced in a study of OX40 agonist ivuxolimab in advanced cancers. Libraries were made using the immunoSEQ multiplex PCR assay. The source is immuneACCESS, and TCRdb retained only in-frame sequences with V and J called. Part of the clones is not carried over; for the studies checked, unresolved V genes explain less than half of this, and the remainder is unexplained. The sample contains approximately 58,000 clones, about 85% of them found a single time. Clones ranked in the top ten supply 0.76% of the sample. The material was CD4+ or CD8+ T cells sorted from blood, obtained in a trial of the OX40 agonist ivuxolimab. Receptors originate from an adult with an advanced solid tumor such as melanoma, head and neck, liver or kidney cancer.

The genes are TRBV14 and TRBJ1-3; D is undetermined. V was clipped by 6 bases and J by 8 bases, with 14 bases between them. The CDR3 is 13 residues long. CDR1 is SGHDN and CDR2 is FVKESK in the germline V gene. The CDR3 spells CASRQYVGDTIYF. The CDR3 DNA follows: TGTGCCAGCAGACAATACGTCGGCGACACCATATATTTT. The full variable domain, completed using reference TRBV14 and TRBJ1-3, is EAGVTQFPSHSVIEKGQTVTLRCDPISGHDNLYWYRRVMGKEIKFLLHFVKESKQDESGMPNNRFLAERTGGTYSTLKVQPAELEDSGVYFCASRQYVGDTIYFGEGSWLTVV.

The chain couples TRBV2 to TRBJ2-7, with TRBD2 identical over 10 bases. The CDR3 contains 14 residues. Germline trimming cut 6 bases from V and 6 bases from J; bases unmatched to any gene: 8. Looked up from germline, CDR1 is SNHLY and CDR2 is FYNNEI. As DNA, the CDR3 is TGTGCCAGCAGCTTGGGTAGCGGGAGGAGCGAGCAGTACTTC. Its protein is CASSLGSGRSEQYF.

The V call is TRBV7-3, the J call TRBJ2-5; 8 nucleotides align to TRBD1. The CDR3 is 15 amino acids. With V trimmed by 5 bases and J by 1 base, 6 bases remained unmatched. CDR1 and CDR2 from the germline V gene are SGHTA and FQGTGA. CDR3 amino acids: CASSTGTGSQETQYF. CDR3 DNA sequence: TGTGCCAGCAGCACCGGGACAGGCAGCCAAGAGACCCAGTACTTC.

The chain recombines TRBV28 with TRBJ1-2, with a possible D match to TRBD1 (6 bases). There are 14 residues in the CDR3. Trimming removed 7 bases from V and 4 bases from J, with 16 bases in between. The germline V gene encodes CDR1 MDHEN and CDR2 SYDVKM. CDR3 sequence (DNA): TGTGCCAGCACTCGACCGGGGGCGGGCTATGGCTACACCTTC. Encoded protein: CASTRPGAGYGYTF.

The chain combines TRBV18 with TRBJ1-5; unclear D gene. V was clipped by 4 bases and J by 2 bases, with 9 bases between them. The CDR3 loop spans 14 amino acids. From germline, CDR1 is KGHSH and CDR2 LQKENI. CDR3 DNA: TGTGCCAGCTCACGCTCGGACGGCAATCAGCCCCAGCATTTT. Translating gives CASSRSDGNQPQHF.

The rearrangement uses TRBV18 and TRBJ2-7; 7 nucleotides line up with TRBD2. V was pared by 5 bases and J by 6 bases, with 10 bases of the junction left unmatched. Germline V gene sequence: CDR1 KGHSH, CDR2 LQKENI. There are 14 residues in the CDR3. CDR3 in DNA: TGTGCCAGCTCAACTCTAGCGGACGGCCGCGAGCAGTACTTC. Protein product: CASSTLADGREQYF.

The gene calls are TRBV11-3 and TRBJ2-3, with TRBD2 matching over 9 bases. This CDR3 is built from 16 residues. Germline lookup yields CDR1 SGHNT and CDR2 YENEEA. The junction had 11 bases not matched to a gene; V was cut back by 5 bases and J by 5 bases. The CDR3 reads CASSTGTSTYLDTQYF. CDR3 nucleotide sequence: TGTGCCAGCAGCACAGGGACTAGCACATATTTAGATACGCAGTATTTT.

DNA of the CDR3: TGTGCCAGCAGAGCATACAGGGATAGCAATCAGCCCCAGCATTTT. Protein sequence: CASRAYRDSNQPQHF. This sequence joins TRBV6-5 and TRBJ1-5, with D maybe TRBD1 (6 bases). Looked up from germline, CDR1 is MNHEY and CDR2 is SVGAGI. Trimming left V 6 bases short and J 0 bases short, with 12 bases between. The CDR3 contains 15 residues.

V is TRBV21-1 and J is TRBJ2-1; the D call TRBD2 from the table was never checked on the DNA. TRBV21-1 is recorded as a pseudogene. The length of the CDR3 is 16 residues. The CDR3 bases are TGTGCCAGCAGCTTCCGCCGGACTAGCGGGGACAATGAGCAGTTCTTC. Translated: CASSFRRTSGDNEQFF.

This chain joins TRBV10-3 and TRBJ2-6; a possible D gene is TRBD1 (5 bases). Germline CDR1 ENHRY, CDR2 SYGVKD. The CDR3 spans 19 residues. V gave up 4 bases and J gave up 0 bases, with 19 bases separating them. CDR3 loop: CAISGSGSIDSSGANVLTF. The CDR3 nucleotides read TGTGCCATCAGTGGTTCAGGGTCCATTGATAGCTCTGGGGCCAACGTCCTGACTTTC.

The chain recombines TRBV28 with TRBJ1-2; D uncertain. V was cut by 3 bases and J by 8 bases, with 7 bases left in between. The CDR3 totals 11 residues. Germline CDR1 MDHEN, CDR2 SYDVKM. In DNA, the CDR3 is TGTGCCAGCAGTTTTTATGGGGGCTACACCTTC. The encoded protein is CASSFYGGYTF.

The chain carries TRBV5-4 and TRBJ2-7; D could derive from TRBD1 or TRBD2 (5 bases each). Germline CDR1 is SGHNT and CDR2 is YYREEE (reference sequence). V was pared by 4 bases and J by 6 bases, with 11 bases between. The CDR3 is 12 residues long. DNA of the CDR3: TGTGCCAGCAGCAGCCAGGGAGCCGAGCAGTACTTC. Protein: CASSSQGAEQYF.

The chain has TRBV7-9 and TRBJ2-6; D remains unclear. V was trimmed by 0 bases and J by 0 bases, leaving 6 bases between them. The CDR3 contains 16 residues. The germline V gene has CDR1 SEHNR and CDR2 FQNEAQ (reference sequence). This CDR3 reads CASSLAGPSGANVLTF. DNA of the CDR3: TGTGCCAGCAGCTTAGCGGGCCCCTCTGGGGCCAACGTCCTGACTTTC.

V gene TRBV5-8 combines with J gene TRBJ2-3; no clear D gene. This CDR3 is built from 16 residues. Trimming left V 0 bases short and J 5 bases short, with 16 bases between. Germline-derived CDR1 and CDR2 are SGHTS and YDEGEE. In DNA, the CDR3 is TGTGCCAGCAGCTTGGGGTTTCGGTCACTGGGAGATACGCAGTATTTT. Encoded protein: CASSLGFRSLGDTQYF.

V gene TRBV6-5 combines with J gene TRBJ2-7, with 10 bases that match TRBD2. This CDR3 comprises 12 residues. Germline lookup yields CDR1 MNHEY and CDR2 SVGAGI. V shed 6 bases and J 5 bases; nucleotides not matched to a gene: 1. In DNA form, the CDR3 reads TGTGCCAGCAGAGCGGGAGGGCACGAGCAGTACTTC. It encodes CASRAGGHEQYF.

This rearrangement joins TRBV5-1 to TRBJ2-3, with D possibly TRBD2 on 6 matching bases. Trimming removed 4 bases at V and 8 bases at J, with 23 bases between. From germline, CDR1 is SGHRS and CDR2 YFSETQ. The CDR3 consists of 16 residues. The chain's CDR3 is CASSPGWVAEVGTQYF. In DNA form, the CDR3 reads TGCGCCAGCAGCCCAGGGTGGGTAGCGGAGGTGGGTACGCAGTATTTT.

This sequence joins TRBV19 and TRBJ2-3; D unresolved. The V and J ends lost 7 bases and 6 bases respectively, with 17 bases between them. The length of the CDR3 is 14 residues. Germline CDR1 is LNHDA and CDR2 is SQIVND (reference sequence). The CDR3 coding sequence is TGTGCCAGTACTGAAGGGCCGGCTGTTGATACGCAGTATTTT. It yields the protein CASTEGPAVDTQYF.

The gene calls are TRBV11-3 and TRBJ2-1; D ambiguous. The CDR3 is 14 amino acids. The germline CDR1 and CDR2 sequences are SGHNT and YENEEA. V dropped 5 bases and J dropped 0 bases, with 8 bases sitting between them. CDR3 sequence reads: CASSPTSSYNEQFF. CDR3 nucleotides: TGTGCCAGCAGCCCGACAAGCTCCTACAATGAGCAGTTCTTC.

The chain has TRBV29-1 and TRBJ2-7; D might be TRBD2 (6 bases). Germline CDR1 SQVTM, CDR2 ANQGSEA. Trimming took 7 bases from V and 7 from J, leaving 17 bases between them. CDR3 length: 12 amino acids. CDR3 bases: TGCAGCGCGCAAGAAGGAGGGTCTGAGCAGTACTTC. Its protein is CSAQEGGSEQYF.

This chain connects TRBV30 to TRBJ1-6, with D possibly matching TRBD1 (5 bases). This CDR3 contains 12 residues. Trimming removed 4 bases at V and 8 bases at J, with 9 bases between. Germline CDR1 reads GTSNPN; CDR2 reads SVGIG (reference sequence). CDR3 DNA sequence: TGTGCCTGGAACTTGGGGGATTCACCCCTCCACTTT. Encoded protein: CAWNLGDSPLHF.

This clone has just one count. The gene calls are TRBV5-5 and TRBJ2-1, with 13 bases that match TRBD2. J lost 2 bases, V lost 0 bases, and 5 bases had no gene match. The CDR3 contains 18 residues. Germline assignment: CDR1 SGHKS and CDR2 YYEKEE (reference sequence). The CDR3 sequence is CASSLALTSGRAYNEQFF. In DNA, the CDR3 is TGTGCCAGCAGCTTGGCCTTAACTAGCGGGAGGGCCTACAATGAGCAGTTCTTC.

The rearrangement uses TRBV11-2 and TRBJ2-3; TRBD1 agrees at 9 bases. V lost 5 bases and J lost 6; bases outside the gene matches: 6. This CDR3 region has 14 residues. Germline V CDR1 and CDR2: SGHAT, FQNNGV. This CDR3 is CASSPGQGRDTQYF. CDR3 nucleotides: TGTGCCAGCAGCCCTGGACAGGGGCGGGATACGCAGTATTTT.

The rearrangement joins TRBV19 to TRBJ1-3, with TRBD1 as a possible D gene (6 bases). The CDR3 has 16 residues. Germline CDR1 LNHDA, CDR2 SQIVND (reference sequence). V shed 4 bases and J shed 1 base, with 14 bases lying between them. The CDR3 DNA reads as TGTGCCAGTAGTAAAGGGGGATGGCAGTCTGGAAACACCATATATTTT. Its translation: CASSKGGWQSGNTIYF. The full variable domain, its missing parts supplied by reference TRBV19 and TRBJ1-3, is DGGITQSPKYLFRKEGQNVTLSCEQNLNHDAMYWYRQDPGQGLRLIYYSQIVNDFQKGDIAEGYSVSREKKESFPLTVTSAQKNPTAFYLCASSKGGWQSGNTIYFGEGSWLTVV.

This chain links TRBV4-3 with TRBJ2-1; 7 bases map to TRBD2. In germline, CDR1 is LGHNA, CDR2 YSLEER. V was clipped by 0 bases and J by 7 bases; unmatched bases: 6. CDR3 size: 15 residues. The CDR3 bases are TGCGCCAGCAGCCAAGATGGTCTAGCGGCTAATGAGCAGTTCTTC. Its translation is CASSQDGLAANEQFF.

The chain joins TRBV6-1 to TRBJ1-5, with no clear D. V lost 2 bases and J 6 bases, leaving 8 bases between the germline ends. This CDR3 has 13 residues. Germline loops: CDR1 MNHNS, CDR2 SASEGT. For the CDR3, the DNA is TGTGCCAGCAGTGAATACTGGGGTCAGCCCCAGCATTTT. Translation gives CASSEYWGQPQHF.

This chain connects TRBV18 to TRBJ2-1; D uncertain. With 3 bases removed from V and 7 bases from J, the gap between germline ends came to 4 bases. The CDR3 loop spans 11 amino acids. Germline V gene data show CDR1 as KGHSH and CDR2 as LQKENI. The chain's CDR3 is CASSPINEQFF. The CDR3 region has the DNA TGTGCCAGCTCACCGATTAATGAGCAGTTCTTC.